The present entry profiles one T cell receptor (beta chain) with its context. This record belongs to a study of control samples from healthy donors and cancer patients. CDR1 is MNHEY and CDR2 is SVGEGT in the germline V gene. Between the trimmed V and J ends, which lost 2 bases and 0 bases, there was a span of 11 bases. The CDR3 has 15 amino acids. The repertoire was sequenced with immunoSEQ multiplex PCR; TCRdb's copy has only in-frame clones and lacks some. The table includes some 130,000 clones, about nine tenths detected once. The chain carries TRBV6-2 or TRBV6-3 and TRBJ2-7; possible D gene TRBD2, 5 bases. This sequence was found in a young man in good health. What was sequenced was blood. CDR3 nucleotide sequence: TGTGCCAGCAGTTACGGGAGCGTGAACTCCTACGAGCAGTACTTC. Its translation: CASSYGSVNSYEQYF.